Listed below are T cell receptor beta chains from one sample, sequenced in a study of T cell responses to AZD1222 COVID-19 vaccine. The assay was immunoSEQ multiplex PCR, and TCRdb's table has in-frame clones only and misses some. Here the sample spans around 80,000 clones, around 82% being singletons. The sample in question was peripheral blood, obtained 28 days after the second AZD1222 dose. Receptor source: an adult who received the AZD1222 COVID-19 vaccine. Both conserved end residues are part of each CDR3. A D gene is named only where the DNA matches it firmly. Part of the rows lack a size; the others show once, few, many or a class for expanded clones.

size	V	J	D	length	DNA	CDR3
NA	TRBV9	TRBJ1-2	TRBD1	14	TGTGCCAGCAGCGTAGTGGGACAGGGCGGAGGCTACACCTTC	CASSVVGQGGGYTF
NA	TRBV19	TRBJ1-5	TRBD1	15	TGTGCCAGTAGTAAAGACAGGGATGATTATCAGCCCCAGCATTTT	CASSKDRDDYQPQHF
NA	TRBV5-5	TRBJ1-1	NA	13	TGTGCCAGCAGCTTGGCAGACAACACTGAAGCTTTCTTT	CASSLADNTEAFF
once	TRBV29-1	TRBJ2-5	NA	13	TGCAGCGTTGGACAGCTCATTCAAGAGACCCAGTACTTC	CSVGQLIQETQYF
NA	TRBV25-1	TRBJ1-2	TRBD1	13	TGTGCCAGCAGCCCACAGGGGAGCTATGGCTACACCTTC	CASSPQGSYGYTF
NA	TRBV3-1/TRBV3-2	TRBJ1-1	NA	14	TGTGCCAGCACCCCTACGTCCGGTTTCACTGAAGCTTTCTTT	CASTPTSGFTEAFF
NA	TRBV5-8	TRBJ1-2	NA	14	TGTGCCAGCAGCTTGGATGTCGGTATCTATGGCTACACCTTC	CASSLDVGIYGYTF
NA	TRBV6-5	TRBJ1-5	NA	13	TGTGCCAGCACCCCCAACATCGGGCAGCCCCAGCATTTT	CASTPNIGQPQHF
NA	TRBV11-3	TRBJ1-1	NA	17	TGTGCCAGCAGCCAGAGTGGGGGCAGTCCCATGAACACTGAAGCTTTCTTT	CASSQSGGSPMNTEAFF
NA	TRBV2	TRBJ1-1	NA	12	TGTGCCAGCAGACGAATCAAGATTGAAGCTTTCTTT	CASRRIKIEAFF
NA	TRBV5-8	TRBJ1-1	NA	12	TGTGCCAGCAGCGGGGTGGGGGATGAAGCTTTCTTT	CASSGVGDEAFF
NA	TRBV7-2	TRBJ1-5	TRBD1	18	TGTGCCAGCACCCCTCTAAGTGGGACAGGGGCCTCCAATCAGCCCCAGCATTTT	CASTPLSGTGASNQPQHF
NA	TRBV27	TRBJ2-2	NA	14	TGTGCCAGCAGTAGGGGAACGAACACCGGGGAGCTGTTTTTT	CASSRGTNTGELFF
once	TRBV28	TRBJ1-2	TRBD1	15	TGTGCCAGCAGTTTCCAGACAGGGAGGAACTATGGCTACACCTTC	CASSFQTGRNYGYTF
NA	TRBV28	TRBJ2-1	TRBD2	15	TGTGCCAGCAGTTCCGGACTAGCGGGGGGGAATGAGCAGTTCTTC	CASSSGLAGGNEQFF
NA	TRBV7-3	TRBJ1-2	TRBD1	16	TGTGCCAGCACCTTCAGACAGGGATCCCTGGACTATGGCTACACCTTC	CASTFRQGSLDYGYTF
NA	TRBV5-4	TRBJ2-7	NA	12	TGTGCCAGCAGCTTGGATACCTACGAGCAGTACTTC	CASSLDTYEQYF
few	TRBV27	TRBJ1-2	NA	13	TGTGCCAGCAGTTTAAACAGATTATATGGCTACACCTTC	CASSLNRLYGYTF
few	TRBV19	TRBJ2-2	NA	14	TGTGCCAGTAGTATAGATCGTTTAACCGGGGAGCTGTTTTTT	CASSIDRLTGELFF
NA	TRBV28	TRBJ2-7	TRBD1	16	TGTGCCAGCAGAAAGTTCTCCGGGACAGGGGGCTACGAGCAGTACTTC	CASRKFSGTGGYEQYF
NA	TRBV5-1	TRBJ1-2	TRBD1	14	TGCGCCAGCAGCTCGACAGGGCTTAATTACGGCTACACCTTC	CASSSTGLNYGYTF
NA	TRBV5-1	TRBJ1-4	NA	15	TGCGCCAGCAGCTCCTTAGGGTCCGGAGGGGAAAAACTGTTTTTT	CASSSLGSGGEKLFF
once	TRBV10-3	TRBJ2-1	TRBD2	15	TGTGCCACACAGGCCGGGAGGGCCGGGTACAATGAGCAGTTCTTC	CATQAGRAGYNEQFF
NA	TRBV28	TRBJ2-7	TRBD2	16	TGTGCCAGCAGAACTACAGGGGTTCTAGCGGGAGGCGAGCAGTACTTC	CASRTTGVLAGGEQYF
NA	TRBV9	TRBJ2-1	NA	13	TGTGCCAGCAGCCCACCCCGGGGGAATGAGCAGTTCTTC	CASSPPRGNEQFF
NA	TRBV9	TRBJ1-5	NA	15	TGTGCCAGCAGCGTAGAAGGAAGGGAGGGACGGCCCCAGCATTTT	CASSVEGREGRPQHF
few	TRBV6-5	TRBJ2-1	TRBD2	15	TGTGCCAGCAGTTACTCAGCGGGACCGCTCGATGAGCAGTTCTTC	CASSYSAGPLDEQFF
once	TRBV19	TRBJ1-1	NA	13	TGTGCCAGTAAAACGATACAGAACACTGAAGCTTTCTTT	CASKTIQNTEAFF
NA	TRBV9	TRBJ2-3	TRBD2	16	TGTGCCAGCAGCGTAGTTGCGGGAGGGAACGGAGATACGCAGTATTTT	CASSVVAGGNGDTQYF
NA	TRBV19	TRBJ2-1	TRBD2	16	TGTGCCAGTAGTATAGGGGGCGGGAGGGCCGGTAATGAGCAGTTCTTC	CASSIGGGRAGNEQFF